This is a list of T cell receptor beta chains from one sample in a study of blood T cell repertoires in COVID-19. The repertoire was sequenced with immunoSEQ multiplex PCR; TCRdb's copy has only in-frame clones and lacks some. The sample records 140,000 to 150,000 clones, about four fifths being singletons. Sequenced input: peripheral blood. The receptors derive from a human donor with acute or convalescent COVID-19. The donor label of this sample is uncertain. Each CDR3 is given without its conserved first and last residue. The order of the fields is V gene, CDR3 protein.

v_gene: TRBV5-1; CDR3aa: ASSPGGENTEAF
v_gene: TRBV5-4; CDR3aa: ASSFLAGGTDTQY
v_gene: TRBV19; CDR3aa: ASSTPPGRGRRETQY
v_gene: TRBV19; CDR3aa: ASSIGGRTQETQY
v_gene: TRBV9; CDR3aa: ASSSRGTGNTGELF
v_gene: TRBV7-9; CDR3aa: ASSLALGYNSPLH
v_gene: TRBV19; CDR3aa: ASSRSGTSGGTSYNEQF
v_gene: TRBV19; CDR3aa: ASSIGGQGCGWPQH
v_gene: TRBV5-1; CDR3aa: ASSPSGIAAPHEQF
v_gene: TRBV5-1; CDR3aa: ASSFGGGGTEAF